A single sample is the source of the 5 T cell receptor beta chains below, sequenced in a study of T-cell memory formation after mild COVID-19. In TCRdb, the 5' RACE reads were re-called with MiXCR into one record per CDR3 protein. The sample yields just under 550,000 distinct CDR3 sequences, around 21% seen once. Source material: PBMCs or a T cell subset sorted from them (not recorded which). The receptors derive from an adult woman who had mild COVID-19 (a few samples of this study predate the infection). Cell type and time point are not known.

The chain joins TRBV5-1 to TRBJ2-7, with 8 nucleotides matching TRBD2. J gave up 2 bases and V 2 bases, and 6 bases lay outside the gene matches. Germline CDR1 reads SGHRS; CDR2 reads YFSETQ. CDR3 length: 15 amino acids. The CDR3 here is CASSLSGSTTYEQYF. CDR3 nucleotide sequence: TGCGCCAGCAGCTTAAGCGGGAGTACGACCTACGAGCAGTACTTC.

Written as DNA, the CDR3 is TGTGCCACCAGAGACAGGGGTCAGGAGACCCAGTACTTC. Protein: CATRDRGQETQYF. This rearrangement joins TRBV2 to TRBJ2-5; TRBD1 aligns across 8 bases. Germline loops: CDR1 SNHLY, CDR2 FYNNEI. Germline trimming cut 10 bases from V and 5 bases from J; bases unmatched to any gene: 9. This CDR3 is 13 amino acids long.

The genes are TRBV3-1 and TRBJ2-3, with D unresolved. Germline V CDR1 and CDR2: LGHDT, YNNKEL (reference sequence). The CDR3 covers 12 residues. V lost 1 base and J lost 11, with 10 bases in between. The CDR3 loop reads CASSQGPLGQYF. CDR3 nucleotide sequence: TGTGCCAGCAGCCAAGGACCTTTAGGGCAGTATTTT.

This clonotype has more than one count but fewer than ten. This chain joins TRBV7-3 and TRBJ2-1; D possibly corresponds to TRBD2 (5 bases). The CDR3 has 13 amino acids. CDR1 and CDR2 (germline): SGHTA, FQGTGA. V was pared by 2 bases and J by 10 bases, with 12 bases between. The CDR3 spells CASSLDPGGEQFF. DNA for the CDR3: TGTGCCAGCAGCTTAGACCCCGGCGGGGAGCAGTTCTTC.

This clonotype was seen more than once but under ten times. The genes are TRBV12-3 or TRBV12-4 and TRBJ2-1; 8 bases line up with TRBD2. This CDR3 region has 15 residues. Trimming cost V 7 bases and J 1 base; bases outside gene matches: 6. CDR3 nucleotide sequence: TGTGCCAGCACCCGTAGCGGGGTGTCCTACAATGAGCAGTTCTTC. It translates to CASTRSGVSYNEQFF.